The rows below give T cell receptor beta chains drawn from one sample of a study of OX40 agonist ivuxolimab in advanced cancers. Sequencing was performed with immunoSEQ multiplex PCR; in TCRdb, only in-frame clones are kept and a portion is missing. The profile covers 9,500 to 15,000 clones, with about 83% appearing a single time and roughly 19% taken by the ten largest. The sequences come from CD4+ or CD8+ T cells sorted from blood, collected in a trial of the OX40 agonist ivuxolimab. Source of these receptors: an adult with an advanced solid tumor such as melanoma, head and neck, liver or kidney cancer. Both conserved end residues are part of each CDR3. A D gene is named only where the DNA matches it firmly. Rows may omit the clone size; those that give it use once, few, many or a size class.

-	TRBV2	once	TRBJ1-2	CASSFPGSDGYTF	TGTGCCAGCAGCTTCCCAGGCTCTGATGGCTACACCTTC
-	TRBV6-5	-	TRBJ2-1	CASSPPWGIEQFF	TGTGCCAGCAGTCCCCCTTGGGGGATTGAGCAGTTCTTC
-	TRBV6-6	once	TRBJ1-2	CASSYSYRKTYGYTF	TGTGCCAGCAGTTACTCGTATAGGAAGACCTATGGCTACACCTTC
-	TRBV10-2	-	TRBJ2-5	CASSDRGTQYF	TGCGCCAGCAGTGACCGGGGGACCCAGTACTTC
TRBD1	TRBV6-6	-	TRBJ2-4	CASSPSLWDSKNIQYF	TGTGCCAGCAGTCCGTCACTCTGGGACAGCAAAAACATTCAGTACTTC
-	TRBV9	-	TRBJ1-2	CASSVGSDDNYGYTF	TGTGCCAGCAGCGTAGGTTCCGACGACAACTATGGCTACACCTTC
-	TRBV5-1	once	TRBJ2-4	CASSLAGNIQYF	TGCGCCAGCAGCTTGGCCGGGAACATTCAGTACTTC
-	TRBV28	-	TRBJ1-1	CASRVVTGRTEAFF	TGTGCCAGCAGAGTTGTAACAGGCAGAACTGAAGCTTTCTTT
-	TRBV6-1	-	TRBJ1-5	CASSENSLSNQPQHF	TGTGCCAGCAGTGAAAACTCATTGAGCAATCAGCCCCAGCATTTT
-	TRBV27	-	TRBJ1-6	CASTLGGNYNSPLHF	TGTGCCAGCACATTGGGGGGGAACTATAATTCACCCCTCCACTTT
-	TRBV28	large	TRBJ2-5	CASSIWETQYF	TGTGCCAGCAGTATCTGGGAGACCCAGTACTTC
TRBD2	TRBV27	-	TRBJ2-7	CASSLALAGIHEQYF	TGTGCCAGCAGTTTAGCGCTAGCGGGAATCCACGAGCAGTACTTC
-	TRBV5-1	-	TRBJ1-6	CASSLVNSPLHF	TGTGCCAGCAGCTTGGTCAATTCACCCCTCCACTTT
TRBD2	TRBV28	-	TRBJ2-1	CASSPPWTSGRPGNEQFF	TGTGCCAGCAGTCCCCCCTGGACTAGCGGGAGGCCTGGGAATGAGCAGTTCTTC
-	TRBV7-4	-	TRBJ2-3	CASSQSGSTDTQYF	TGTGCCAGCAGTCAGAGCGGGAGCACAGATACGCAGTATTTT
-	TRBV27	medium-sized	TRBJ1-5	CASTPLGGNQPQHF	TGTGCCAGCACCCCGCTGGGTGGCAATCAGCCCCAGCATTTT
TRBD2	TRBV10-2	-	TRBJ2-7	CASSEGLATYEQYF	TGCGCCAGCAGTGAGGGACTAGCGACCTACGAGCAGTACTTC
TRBD1	TRBV27	once	TRBJ1-1	CASTIQGAGVTEAFF	TGTGCCAGCACCATACAGGGGGCGGGGGTCACTGAAGCTTTCTTT
-	TRBV7-6	few	TRBJ1-6	CASSFGPSSYNSPLHF	TGTGCCAGCAGCTTCGGTCCTAGCTCCTATAATTCACCCCTCCACTTT
TRBD2	TRBV4-2	-	TRBJ2-5	CASSPRTSGGSQETQYF	TGTGCCAGCAGCCCACGGACTAGCGGGGGATCTCAAGAGACCCAGTACTTC
-	TRBV6-6	-	TRBJ1-1	CASSYSGDGAFF	TGTGCCAGCAGTTACTCGGGGGACGGGGCTTTCTTT
-	TRBV10-3	medium-sized	TRBJ1-6	CAISGGGSFSYNSPLHF	TGTGCCATCAGTGGGGGGGGCTCTTTCTCCTATAATTCACCCCTCCACTTT
TRBD1	TRBV5-4	-	TRBJ1-2	CASSLDRGSNYGYTF	TGTGCCAGCAGCTTGGACAGGGGATCTAACTATGGCTACACCTTC
TRBD2	TRBV30	-	TRBJ2-1	CAWSVMAGAHNEQFF	TGTGCCTGGAGTGTAATGGCGGGAGCCCACAATGAGCAGTTCTTC
TRBD2	TRBV7-2	few	TRBJ2-7	CASSLEGLAYPYEQYF	TGTGCCAGCAGCTTAGAGGGACTAGCGTATCCCTACGAGCAGTACTTC
TRBD2	TRBV9	-	TRBJ2-1	CASSAAGGAYNEQFF	TGTGCCAGCAGCGCTGCGGGGGGGGCCTACAATGAGCAGTTCTTC
-	TRBV2	few	TRBJ2-7	CASSEWGIHSYEQYF	TGTGCCAGCAGTGAATGGGGGATTCACTCCTACGAGCAGTACTTC
-	TRBV6-1	-	TRBJ2-1	CASRDDSYNEQFF	TGTGCCAGCAGGGACGACTCCTACAATGAGCAGTTCTTC
-	TRBV19	-	TRBJ2-3	CASSIAHEGGGSTDTQYF	TGTGCCAGTAGTATTGCCCATGAGGGGGGCGGTAGCACAGATACGCAGTATTTT
TRBD1	TRBV5-6	few	TRBJ1-1	CASSWGQGMAEAFF	TGTGCCAGCAGCTGGGGACAGGGCATGGCTGAAGCTTTCTTT
-	TRBV7-9	-	TRBJ2-7	CASSPSSYEQYF	TGTGCCAGCAGCCCTAGCTCCTACGAGCAGTACTTC
-	TRBV19	-	TRBJ2-7	CASSIQADHYEQYF	TGTGCCAGTAGTATTCAGGCGGACCACTACGAGCAGTACTTC
TRBD2	TRBV7-2	medium-sized	TRBJ2-3	CASSLGLGTSGVNTDTQYF	TGTGCCAGCAGCTTAGGATTGGGGACTAGCGGGGTTAACACAGATACGCAGTATTTT
TRBD1	TRBV19	once	TRBJ1-1	CASTFTQGAAFF	TGTGCCAGTACCTTTACCCAGGGGGCGGCTTTCTTT
TRBD2	TRBV6-5	-	TRBJ2-2	CASSLRGDTGELFF	TGTGCCAGCAGCCTGCGGGGGGACACCGGGGAGCTGTTTTTT
TRBD1	TRBV2	-	TRBJ1-3	CASSEARQGWGAGNTIYF	TGTGCCAGCAGTGAAGCGCGACAGGGGTGGGGTGCTGGAAACACCATATATTTT
-	TRBV19	-	TRBJ1-3	CASGGSRSGNTIYF	TGTGCCAGTGGCGGATCGAGATCTGGAAACACCATATATTTT
-	TRBV7-3	-	TRBJ2-7	CASSLTSGPYEQYF	TGTGCCAGCAGCTTAACTAGCGGTCCCTACGAGCAGTACTTC